These 19 T cell receptor beta chains originate from one sample sequenced in a study of Graves' ophthalmopathy and Graves' hyperthyroidism. As the template, RNA transcripts were used to amplify TCR beta CDR3 regions. The authors performed first-round RT-PCR with HTBI primers and then a second-round multiplex PCR. TCRdb reanalysed the multiplex PCR reads using MiXCR and keeps one entry per CDR3 protein. The table includes about 1.2 million distinct CDR3 sequences, approximately 35% detected once. Sequenced sample: peripheral blood or thyroid tissue (not recorded which). These TCRs come from an adult man with Graves' hyperthyroidism.

The CDR3 spells CATSSGDSFTGTQYF. CDR3 coding DNA: TGTGCCACCAGCAGCGGGGACTCCTTTACTGGGACCCAGTACTTC. This chain joins TRBV15 and TRBJ2-5; D might be TRBD2 (6 bases). CDR3 length equals 15 residues. Germline V CDR1 and CDR2: LNHNV, YYDKDF (reference sequence). V lost 3 bases and J 7 bases, leaving 18 bases between the germline ends.

The chain is built from TRBV12-3 or TRBV12-4 and TRBJ2-5; D is undetermined. There are 14 residues in the CDR3. The V gene lost 1 base and the J gene lost 4 bases, with 10 bases spanning the gap. As DNA, the CDR3 is TGTGCCAGCAGTTTAGAAAGGGCCCCAGAGACCCAGTACTTC. Residues: CASSLERAPETQYF.

The chain uses TRBV5-4 and TRBJ1-2, with TRBD1 matching over 7 bases. With 2 bases clipped from V and 6 bases from J, the junction kept 4 bases outside the gene matches. Per germline, CDR1 SGHNT and CDR2 YYREEE (reference sequence). The CDR3 is 13 residues long. The CDR3: CASSLQGLDGYTF. The CDR3 bases are TGTGCCAGCAGCTTACAGGGGCTGGATGGCTACACCTTC. Variable domain in full (rest from reference TRBV5-4 and TRBJ1-2): ETGVTQSPTHLIKTRGQQVTLRCSSQSGHNTVSWYQQALGQGPQFIFQYYREEENGRGNFPPRFSGLQFPNYSSELNVNALELDDSALYLCASSLQGLDGYTFGSGTRLTVV.

As regards this clonotype: An end of the junction differs from the germline gene, which may be a read error. The gene calls are TRBV10-3 and TRBJ2-6; 8 nucleotides align to TRBD1. The germline CDR1 and CDR2 sequences are ENHRY and SYGVKD. The CDR3 is made up of 18 amino acids. CDR3: CASSPLDRGASGANVLTF. The CDR3 nucleotides read TGTGCCAGCAGTCCCCTAGACAGGGGCGCTTCTGGGGCCAACGTCCTGACTTTC.

This clonotype occurred many times. The chain employs TRBV5-8 and TRBJ1-1; 8 nucleotides line up with TRBD1. The CDR3 spans 15 residues. The germline CDR1 and CDR2 sequences are SGHTS and YDEGEE. Trimming removed 4 bases from V and 5 bases from J; junction bases left unmatched: 10. The DNA of the CDR3 is TGTGCCAGCAGCGAGTATCAGGGGGCATGGACTGAAGCTTTCTTT. This codes for CASSEYQGAWTEAFF.

J is TRBJ1-5 and V is TRBV19, with 8 positions matching TRBD1. Germline-derived CDR1 and CDR2 are LNHDA and SQIVND (reference sequence). V was pared by 4 bases and J by 3 bases, with 17 bases of the junction left unmatched. This CDR3 spans 19 amino acids. The CDR3 DNA reads TGTGCCAGTAGTACCGATCCGGACAGGGATGGGATCAACAATCAGCCCCAGCATTTT. Translated: CASSTDPDRDGINNQPQHF.

This sequence joins TRBV7-3 and TRBJ1-6; the match to TRBD1 covers 9 bases. The J segment lost 14 bases and the V segment lost 4 bases, leaving 9 bases of the junction unmatched. Germline lookup yields CDR1 SGHTA and CDR2 FQGTGA. There are 14 residues in the CDR3. The DNA for the CDR3 is TGTGCCAGCAGCTGGGACAGGGAGAACGCGGCCCTCCACTTT. It translates to CASSWDRENAALHF.

The V and J genes are TRBV4-1 and TRBJ2-7; D unclear. The CDR3 is 15 amino acids. Germline CDR1 reads MGHRA; CDR2 reads YSYEKL. Deletions cut 6 bases from V and 4 bases from J, with 19 bases between. CDR3 in amino acids: CASSARNSEFYEQYF. Written as DNA, the CDR3 is TGCGCCAGCAGTGCAAGGAACTCTGAGTTTTACGAGCAGTACTTC.

In its sample, this clonotype was seen a few times. This sequence joins TRBV11-2 and TRBJ2-7, with D possibly being TRBD1 (5 bases). TRBJ2-1 matches the DNA end more closely, so the J call is doubtful. Per germline, CDR1 SGHAT and CDR2 FQNNGV. The CDR3 has 13 residues. CDR3 sequence (DNA): TGTGCCAGCTTGTCAGGGATGGGCAATGAGCAGTTCTTC. Residues: CASLSGMGNEQFF.

The chain recombines TRBV29-1 with TRBJ2-3, with no clear D. The length of the CDR3 is 15 residues. V lost 2 bases, J lost 1 base, and 13 bases lay in between. CDR1 is SQVTM, CDR2 ANQGSEA, per germline. The CDR3 region is CSVERAGGGTDTQYF. The DNA of the CDR3 is TGCAGCGTTGAACGGGCTGGTGGTGGCACAGATACGCAGTATTTT.

This clonotype was seen at least ten times. V gene TRBV15 combines with J gene TRBJ1-2, with 7 positions matching TRBD1. The CDR3 has 14 amino acids. The ends lost 0 bases at V and 4 bases at J; junction bases unmatched: 2. The germline V gene encodes CDR1 LNHNV and CDR2 YYDKDF (reference sequence). The CDR3 reads CATSRDQGGYGYTF. CDR3 coding DNA: TGTGCCACCAGCAGAGATCAGGGGGGCTATGGCTACACCTTC.

The V call is TRBV7-2, the J call TRBJ2-5; 8 bases fit TRBD2. After removal of 5 bases from V and 1 base from J, the junction contained 15 bases not matched to a gene. The CDR3 is made up of 18 amino acids. CDR1 is SGHTA and CDR2 is FQGNSA in the germline V gene. The CDR3 coding sequence is TGTGCCAGCAGCCCACCCCGGTGGAGCGGGAGCCCCCAAGAGACCCAGTACTTC. Protein product: CASSPPRWSGSPQETQYF.

This clonotype was found once. The chain employs TRBV9 and TRBJ2-5; a possible D gene is TRBD1 (6 bases). Deletions cut 2 bases from V and 4 bases from J, with 12 bases between. This CDR3 is built from 14 residues. Germline values: CDR1 SGDLS, CDR2 YYNGEE. The CDR3 bases are TGTGCCAGCAGCGTCACAGCCAGGGGAGAGACCCAGTACTTC. This translates into CASSVTARGETQYF.

This clonotype was counted between two and nine times. This chain joins TRBV6-5 and TRBJ1-6; TRBD1 matches 9 bases. Trimming removed 0 bases from V and 10 bases from J; junction bases left unmatched: 10. CDR3 length: 17 residues. Germline CDR1 MNHEY, CDR2 SVGAGI. The CDR3 spells CASSYSPPGQGPSPLHF. CDR3 bases: TGTGCCAGCAGTTACTCACCACCGGGACAGGGTCCGTCACCCCTCCACTTT.

This clonotype has only a few counts. The rearrangement joins TRBV20-1 to TRBJ1-5; D is uncertain. CDR3 length: 14 residues. With 1 base removed from V and 5 bases from J, the gap between germline ends came to 12 bases. Germline lookup yields CDR1 DFQATT and CDR2 SNEGSKA (reference sequence). CDR3 sequence reads: CSARGSGFDQPQHF. CDR3 sequence (DNA): TGCAGTGCTAGAGGGTCTGGGTTTGATCAGCCCCAGCATTTT.

This clonotype was seen ten or more times. This chain uses TRBV7-3 with TRBJ2-5; TRBD2 aligns across 14 bases. Trimming took 4 bases from V and 5 from J; bases not matched to a gene: 6. CDR3 length equals 16 residues. CDR1 and CDR2 from the germline V gene are SGHTA and FQGTGA. CDR3 sequence: CASSSGLAGESETQYF. The CDR3 DNA reads as TGTGCCAGCAGCTCGGGACTAGCGGGAGAATCGGAGACCCAGTACTTC. Full variable domain (missing parts from reference TRBV7-3 and TRBJ2-5): GAGVSQTPSNKVTEKGKYVELRCDPISGHTALYWYRQSLGQGPEFLIYFQGTGAADDSGLPNDRFFAVRPEGSVSTLKIQRTERGDSAVYLCASSSGLAGESETQYFGPGTRLLVL.

This rearrangement joins TRBV7-9 to TRBJ1-3; D gene uncertain. Trimming took off 5 bases at V and 7 bases at J, with 9 bases between the two ends. Germline V gene lookup returns CDR1 SEHNR and CDR2 FQNEAQ (reference sequence). The length of the CDR3 is 12 residues. Written as DNA, the CDR3 is TGTGCCAGCAGCCCGACCACGAACACCATATATTTT. Its protein product is CASSPTTNTIYF.

This clonotype was counted ten times or more. The rearrangement links TRBV7-2 to TRBJ2-7; perhaps TRBD1 as D (5 bases). V gave up 1 base and J gave up 1 base, with 11 bases separating them. Germline loops: CDR1 SGHTA, CDR2 FQGNSA. This CDR3 has 15 residues. The CDR3 DNA sequence: TGTGCCAGCAGCTTAGTGGGCAGGGAATCCTACGAGCAGTACTTC. Translation: CASSLVGRESYEQYF.

The chain couples TRBV4-2 to TRBJ1-1, with TRBD1 identical over 11 bases. The CDR3 extends over 16 amino acids. Germline CDR1 is LGHNA and CDR2 is YNFKEQ. With 0 bases clipped from V and 1 base from J, the junction kept 1 base outside the gene matches. As DNA, the CDR3 is TGTGCCAGCAGCCAAGACGGGACAGGGGGGAACACTGAAGCTTTCTTT. Translated: CASSQDGTGGNTEAFF.